The sequence of this T cell receptor beta chain was determined in a study of regulatory T cells in long-lasting Graves disease. Overall study findings and caveats: Persistent Graves' patients showed a TCR diversity that was lower than that of newly diagnosed ones. Blood alone, not thyroid tissue, was studied.

Described time point: persistent/refractory GD, antithyroid drugs over 5 years with positive TRAb. PBMC-extracted RNA yielded the TCR library. Many counts were recorded for this clonotype. Its antigen is as yet unknown. Researchers made TCR beta libraries by using iRepertoire HTBI primers and running Arm-PCR on CDR3 regions. TCRdb re-called the multiplex PCR reads through MiXCR, storing one row per CDR3 protein. Here the sample spans over 650,000 distinct CDR3 sequences, about 32% being singletons. The source is a female donor with Graves disease. The starting material was peripheral blood mononuclear cells (PBMCs), obtained when the disease was refractory, from a patient treated with antithyroid drugs.

CDR3 sequence reads: CASSRDARREKLFF. Here the CDR3 DNA reads TGTGCCAGCAGCCGGGACGCAAGAAGGGAAAAACTGTTTTTT. The chain employs TRBV7-3 and TRBJ1-4, with TRBD1 as a possible D gene (5 bases). Trimming took off 5 bases at V and 8 bases at J, with 15 bases between the two ends. The CDR3 covers 14 residues. CDR1 is SGHTA and CDR2 is FQGTGA in the germline V gene.